These 27 T cell receptor beta chains originate from one sample sequenced in a study of shared clonotypes between healthy human individuals. Clones were sequenced by immunoSEQ multiplex PCR, and TCRdb holds only the in-frame ones, with some missing. Among under 2.5 million clones listed, roughly 92% were seen once. The sequenced sample consisted of naive CD4+ T cells from PBMCs. Sample subset: CD45RA+ positively selected. The receptors stem from a man aged 18 to 29 in good health. Some clones in this sample may be carry-over from other donors' samples.

The J gene is TRBJ2-2, the V gene TRBV7-3; 9 bases agree with TRBD1. The CDR3 length is 15 residues. J gave up 5 bases and V 1 base, and 2 bases lay outside the gene matches. The germline gives CDR1 SGHTA, CDR2 FQGTGA. The DNA for the CDR3 is TGTGCCAGCAGCTTAAGCGGACAGGGGACCGGGGAGCTGTTTTTT. Translation gives CASSLSGQGTGELFF.

The rearrangement joins TRBV5-1 to TRBJ2-1; 12 positions match TRBD2. V was pared by 3 bases and J by 8 bases, with 9 bases of the junction left unmatched. Germline values: CDR1 SGHRS, CDR2 YFSETQ. CDR3 length equals 16 residues. The CDR3 reads CASSWTTSGSLHEQFF. The CDR3 DNA sequence: TGCGCCAGCAGCTGGACGACTAGCGGGAGTCTTCATGAGCAGTTCTTC.

In the case of this clone: The sample has other DNA sequences that encode this CDR3 too. The V gene is TRBV30, the J gene TRBJ2-5; possibly TRBD1 for D (5 bases). CDR1 and CDR2 from the germline V gene are GTSNPN and SVGIG (reference sequence). The CDR3 extends over 12 amino acids. V was trimmed by 5 bases and J by 5 bases, leaving 12 bases between them. CDR3 sequence reads: CAWSAGKETQYF. The CDR3, as DNA: TGTGCCTGGTCGGCAGGGAAGGAGACCCAGTACTTC.

The chain joins TRBV9 to TRBJ2-3; 8 nucleotides align to TRBD2. With 3 bases clipped from V and 1 base from J, the junction kept 4 bases outside the gene matches. Germline lookup yields CDR1 SGDLS and CDR2 YYNGEE. This CDR3 region has 15 residues. CDR3 amino acids: CASSGGAGGTDTQYF. The CDR3 DNA reads as TGTGCCAGCAGCGGGGGAGCGGGAGGCACAGATACGCAGTATTTT.

The rearrangement links TRBV7-9 to TRBJ1-3; D perhaps matches TRBD1 (5 bases). The ends were cut back, 4 bases at V and 0 bases at J, with 10 bases in the middle. This CDR3 contains 15 residues. CDR1 is SEHNR and CDR2 is FQNEAQ in the germline V gene (reference sequence). CDR3 nucleotides: TGTGCCAGCAGCTCGGGACGCCGCTCTGGAAACACCATATATTTT. It is translated as CASSSGRRSGNTIYF. The variable domain in full, with the rest retrieved from reference TRBV7-9 and TRBJ1-3, is DTGVSQNPRHKITKRGQNVTFRCDPISEHNRLYWYRQTLGQGPEFLTYFQNEAQLEKSRLLSDRFSAERPKGSFSTLEIQRTEQGDSAMYLCASSSGRRSGNTIYFGEGSWLTVV.

The chain uses TRBV5-4 and TRBJ2-1; D uncertain. The CDR3 totals 16 residues. Trimming left V 0 bases short and J 2 bases short, with 12 bases between. Germline V CDR1 and CDR2: SGHNT, YYREEE (reference sequence). DNA of the CDR3: TGTGCCAGCAGCTTGGCCCTGGGGTCTACCTACAATGAGCAGTTCTTC. Protein product: CASSLALGSTYNEQFF.

The gene calls are TRBV9 and TRBJ2-5; TRBD1 might be the D (7 bases). V shed 1 base and J shed 5 bases, with 18 bases lying between them. The CDR3 is 16 residues long. CDR1 is SGDLS, CDR2 YYNGEE, per germline. CDR3 protein: CASSVSGPGGLETQYF. CDR3 bases: TGTGCCAGCAGCGTATCAGGACCAGGGGGGTTGGAGACCCAGTACTTC.

The chain employs TRBV19 and TRBJ1-1; possibly TRBD1 for D (6 bases). The CDR3 loop spans 15 amino acids. Germline lookup yields CDR1 LNHDA and CDR2 SQIVND (reference sequence). V shed 1 base and J shed 3 bases, with 12 bases lying between them. The CDR3 sequence: CASSIVGGRDTEAFF. The CDR3 nucleotides are TGTGCCAGTAGTATAGTGGGGGGGCGCGACACTGAAGCTTTCTTT.

This chain uses TRBV5-1 with TRBJ2-7, with a possible D match to TRBD2 (6 bases). The CDR3 sequence is 15 residues long. Germline V gene data show CDR1 as SGHRS and CDR2 as YFSETQ. V lost 1 base to trimming and J lost 2 bases, with 13 bases between them. The DNA for the CDR3 is TGCGCCAGCAGCTTGACCGGGACTGTCACCTACGAGCAGTACTTC. It encodes CASSLTGTVTYEQYF.

Regarding this clone: Other DNA sequences in the same sample also yield this CDR3. V and J are TRBV10-3 and TRBJ1-1, with 8 bases lining up with TRBD1. CDR1 ENHRY and CDR2 SYGVKD come from the germline V gene. The CDR3 covers 14 residues. Losses at the gene ends were 4 bases for V and 1 base for J; bases not matched to a gene: 2. CDR3 bases: TGTGCCATCAGTGTAGGACAGGGGAACACTGAAGCTTTCTTT. This translates into CAISVGQGNTEAFF.

This chain links TRBV30 with TRBJ2-5; D may correspond to TRBD1 or TRBD2 (7 bases each). CDR1 and CDR2 from the germline V gene are GTSNPN and SVGIG (reference sequence). The CDR3 contains 15 residues. Trimming removed 5 bases at V and 3 bases at J, with 19 bases between. CDR3: CAWGAGQWGEETQYF. The CDR3 nucleotides read TGTGCCTGGGGAGCGGGACAGTGGGGGGAAGAGACCCAGTACTTC.

The chain joins TRBV6-1 to TRBJ1-4; D gene uncertain. The CDR3 spans 14 residues. CDR1 MNHNS and CDR2 SASEGT come from the germline V gene. Trimming left V 1 base short and J 7 bases short, with 10 bases between. The CDR3 reads CASSEGTDSEKLFF. The CDR3 DNA sequence: TGTGCCAGCAGTGAAGGGACGGATAGTGAAAAACTGTTTTTT.

The chain combines TRBV28 with TRBJ2-1; 10 nucleotides align to TRBD2. This CDR3 region has 20 residues. Germline V CDR1 and CDR2: MDHEN, SYDVKM. J lost 0 bases, V lost 4 bases, and 15 bases had no gene match. In DNA, the CDR3 is TGTGCCAGCAGTTCCTTCCATCCACTAGCGGGACCTAGCTCCTACAATGAGCAGTTCTTC. It is translated as CASSSFHPLAGPSSYNEQFF.

This chain links TRBV7-8 with TRBJ2-1; no clear D. The germline gives CDR1 SGHVS, CDR2 FQNEAQ. V was cut by 2 bases and J by 6 bases, with 11 bases left in between. This CDR3 has 14 residues. The CDR3 loop is CASSLNEKSNEQFF. CDR3 in DNA: TGTGCCAGCAGCTTAAATGAGAAGAGCAATGAGCAGTTCTTC.

The chain combines TRBV2 with TRBJ2-5, with TRBD2 matching 7 bases. The V and J ends lost 5 bases and 6 bases, in that order; junction bases with no gene match: 3. This CDR3 has 12 amino acids. Germline CDR1 is SNHLY and CDR2 is FYNNEI. The CDR3 coding sequence is TGTGCCAGCAGTCCTAGCGGAAAGACCCAGTACTTC. Protein sequence: CASSPSGKTQYF.

The chain couples TRBV28 to TRBJ2-7; D call uncertain. Germline CDR1 and CDR2: MDHEN and SYDVKM. The length of the CDR3 is 15 residues. Trimming took off 6 bases at V and 2 bases at J, with 17 bases between the two ends. CDR3 bases: TGTGCCAGCAGCTCCGCCGGGCCCCCCGCCTACGAGCAGTACTTC. This encodes CASSSAGPPAYEQYF. The full variable domain, its missing parts supplied by reference TRBV28 and TRBJ2-7, is DVKVTQSSRYLVKRTGEKVFLECVQDMDHENMFWYRQDPGLGLRLIYFSYDVKMKEKGDIPEGYSVSREKKERFSLILESASTNQTSMYLCASSSAGPPAYEQYFGPGTRLTVT.

The chain employs TRBV7-9 and TRBJ2-5, with TRBD2 matching 10 bases. The germline V gene encodes CDR1 SEHNR and CDR2 FQNEAQ (reference sequence). Losses at the gene ends were 6 bases for V and 1 base for J; bases not matched to a gene: 11. The length of the CDR3 is 17 residues. The CDR3 sequence: CASRPIGLAAPQETQYF. CDR3 bases: TGTGCCAGCAGACCTATAGGACTAGCGGCCCCCCAAGAGACCCAGTACTTC.

The rearrangement uses TRBV5-1 and TRBJ1-2; D ambiguous. Germline CDR1 and CDR2: SGHRS and YFSETQ. V lost 4 bases to trimming and J lost 2 bases, with 9 bases between them. CDR3 length: 13 amino acids. CDR3 bases: TGCGCCAGCAGCCAAAACACGAACTATGGCTACACCTTC. It codes for CASSQNTNYGYTF.

The chain recombines TRBV19 with TRBJ2-3, with 8 positions matching TRBD1. The germline V gene has CDR1 LNHDA and CDR2 SQIVND (reference sequence). V shed 2 bases, J shed 7 bases, and the junction held 11 bases outside the gene matches. This CDR3 has 16 residues. CDR3 amino acids: CASSISRGPSLNTQYF. CDR3 DNA sequence: TGTGCCAGTAGTATAAGCAGGGGGCCTTCGTTGAATACGCAGTATTTT.

V usage is TRBV5-4 and J usage is TRBJ2-7; 8 positions match TRBD2. The length of the CDR3 is 15 residues. With 3 bases clipped from V and 2 bases from J, the junction kept 7 bases outside the gene matches. Germline V gene sequence: CDR1 SGHNT, CDR2 YYREEE (reference sequence). The DNA for the CDR3 is TGTGCCAGCAGCTGGTCAGCGGGAGAAGCCTACGAGCAGTACTTC. Translating it yields CASSWSAGEAYEQYF.

In regard to this clone: Other nucleotide sequences in the sample specify the same CDR3. V and J are TRBV4-3 and TRBJ2-7, with TRBD2 as a possible D gene (6 bases). Germline V gene sequence: CDR1 LGHNA, CDR2 YSLEER. V was trimmed by 1 base and J by 6 bases, leaving 10 bases between them. The CDR3 is 13 residues long. The DNA of the CDR3 is TGCGCCAGCAGCCAAGGGGTGGGGGGCGAGCAGTACTTC. Translated, it gives CASSQGVGGEQYF.

The rearrangement uses TRBV5-6 and TRBJ2-1; D is undetermined. Per the germline V gene, CDR1 is SGHDT and CDR2 is YYEEEE. Trimming took off 2 bases at V and 0 bases at J, with 9 bases between the two ends. This CDR3 region has 15 residues. In nucleotides, the CDR3 is TGTGCCAGCAGCTTCGACTTGAGCTCCTACAATGAGCAGTTCTTC. Protein: CASSFDLSSYNEQFF.

This clone has more than one count but fewer than ten. The V gene is TRBV10-1, the J gene TRBJ1-1; D uncertain. Trimming stripped 7 bases from V and 0 bases from J, with 12 bases between. Germline lookup yields CDR1 WNHNN and CDR2 SYGVQD (reference sequence). The CDR3 sequence is 14 residues long. The CDR3 sequence is CASKEERMNTEAFF. The CDR3 DNA reads as TGCGCCAGCAAGGAGGAAAGAATGAACACTGAAGCTTTCTTT.

The chain recombines TRBV28 with TRBJ2-4, with D possibly TRBD2 on 7 matching bases. This CDR3 is 14 amino acids long. Trimming shortened V by 5 bases and J by 16 bases, and 24 bases separated the two germline ends. Germline V gives CDR1 MDHEN, CDR2 SYDVKM. The CDR3 spells CASSPLPGGQGIYF. As DNA, the CDR3 is TGTGCCAGCAGTCCCCTGCCCGGGGGGCAAGGGATATACTTC.

The chain is built from TRBV7-6 and TRBJ2-2; TRBD1 is a possible D gene (5 bases). The CDR3 totals 15 residues. V lost 5 bases to trimming and J lost 6 bases, with 16 bases between them. Germline CDR1 is SGHVS and CDR2 is FNYEAQ. The CDR3 DNA follows: TGTGCCAGCAGCGCAGGGTGGCCATTCTCCGGGGAGCTGTTTTTT. This encodes CASSAGWPFSGELFF.

The chain links TRBV19 to TRBJ1-3; 7 bases fit TRBD1. The germline gives CDR1 LNHDA, CDR2 SQIVND (reference sequence). J lost 4 bases, V lost 6 bases, and 3 bases had no gene match. This CDR3 is built from 13 residues. The chain's CDR3 is CASSTGEGNTIYF. The CDR3 DNA reads TGTGCCAGTAGCACAGGGGAGGGAAACACCATATATTTT. Variable domain in full (rest from reference TRBV19 and TRBJ1-3): DGGITQSPKYLFRKEGQNVTLSCEQNLNHDAMYWYRQDPGQGLRLIYYSQIVNDFQKGDIAEGYSVSREKKESFPLTVTSAQKNPTAFYLCASSTGEGNTIYFGEGSWLTVV.

The chain recombines TRBV28 with TRBJ2-7, with TRBD1 matching 11 bases. The CDR3 is made up of 15 amino acids. CDR1 and CDR2 from the germline V gene are MDHEN and SYDVKM. Trimming at V came to 5 bases and at J to 3 bases, leaving 6 bases not matched to a gene. The chain's CDR3 is CASSAYGTGGYEQYF. The CDR3 DNA follows: TGTGCCAGCAGTGCCTACGGGACAGGGGGCTACGAGCAGTACTTC. The full variable domain, in which reference TRBV28 and TRBJ2-7 provide the parts outside the CDR3, is DVKVTQSSRYLVKRTGEKVFLECVQDMDHENMFWYRQDPGLGLRLIYFSYDVKMKEKGDIPEGYSVSREKKERFSLILESASTNQTSMYLCASSAYGTGGYEQYFGPGTRLTVT.